This is a list of T cell receptor beta chains from one sample in a study of T cells in Graves' hyperthyroidism and ophthalmopathy. TCRdb independently ran MiXCR on the multiplex PCR reads; one entry per CDR3 protein. The table records 750,000 to 950,000 distinct CDR3 sequences, 38% of them present only once. The sample was blood. The receptors stem from a man aged 18-30 years with Graves' hyperthyroidism. CDR3s include the opening cysteine and the closing phenylalanine or tryptophan. A D gene is named only where the DNA matches it firmly. Rows may omit the clone size; those that give it use once, few, many or a size class.

d_gene,v_gene,j_gene,abundance,CDR3nt,CDR3aa
TRBD2,TRBV9,TRBJ2-5,few,TGTGCCAGCAGCGGAGCGGGGTTGGAGACCCAGTACTTC,CASSGAGLETQYF
NA,TRBV11-2,TRBJ2-5,many,TGTGCCAGCAGCTTAGGGACTCCTCAAGAGACCCAGTACTTC,CASSLGTPQETQYF
NA,TRBV7-9,TRBJ1-2,NA,TGTGCCGGCAGCCCCACCGGCTATGGCTACACCTTC,CAGSPTGYGYTF
NA,TRBV19,TRBJ1-3,many,TGTGCCAGTAGTATAGATCCGGGGACCTCTGGAAACACCATATATTTT,CASSIDPGTSGNTIYF
NA,TRBV9,TRBJ1-5,few,TGTGCCAGCAGCCAATCGGGGTTTGATTACCAGCCCCAGCATTTT,CASSQSGFDYQPQHF
TRBD1,TRBV4-1,TRBJ1-1,few,TGCGCCAGCACCCCCCATCAGGGGGCGGACACTGAAGCTTTCTTT,CASTPHQGADTEAFF
NA,TRBV5-1,TRBJ2-5,NA,TGCGCCAGCACGGCGGCGTACCAAGAGACCCAGTACTTC,CASTAAYQETQYF
TRBD1,TRBV20-1,TRBJ1-2,NA,TGCAGTGCTAGTGCCTTAGGGGACAGGGAGGGCTACACCTTC,CSASALGDREGYTF
NA,TRBV19,TRBJ1-5,few,TGTGCCAGTAGTATAGTTCAGGGGCATCAGCCCCAGCATTTT,CASSIVQGHQPQHF
TRBD1,TRBV7-2,TRBJ1-5,NA,TGTGCCAGCAGCTTGACAGGGGGTCATCAGCCCCAGCATTTT,CASSLTGGHQPQHF
NA,TRBV7-9,TRBJ1-5,NA,TGTGCCAGCAACCACTTAGGACAGTTCAATCAGCCCCAGCATTTT,CASNHLGQFNQPQHF
TRBD1,TRBV2,TRBJ2-5,NA,TGTGCCAGCAGCCTGGGGACAGAGCGCGTCCAAGAGACCCAGTACTTC,CASSLGTERVQETQYF
TRBD1,TRBV20-1,TRBJ1-5,NA,TGCAGTTTTGGACAGGCCAATCAGCCCCAGCATTTT,CSFGQANQPQHF
TRBD1,TRBV6-1,TRBJ1-1,few,TGTGCCACCAAGACAGGGGCGGCCAACACTGAAGCTTTCTTT,CATKTGAANTEAFF